The rows below give T cell receptor beta chains drawn from one sample of a study of shared clonotypes between healthy human individuals. The protocol was immunoSEQ multiplex PCR, while the TCRdb copy is restricted to in-frame clones and leaves out a portion. In the table there are about 650,000 clones, 95% to 96% of which are singletons. The specimen was naive CD8+ T cells sorted from blood. The receptors stem from a woman in her twenties or thirties in good health. Both conserved end residues are part of each CDR3. The D gene is left open where the match is weak. Clone sizes are given selectively: once, few, many, or a class where the clone is expanded.

j_gene,d_gene,abundance,v_gene,CDR3nt,CDR3aa
TRBJ1-1,.,.,TRBV28,TGTGCCAGCAGTTCGCCCCTCGGGGTGGCCCGGACTGAAGCTTTCTTT,CASSSPLGVARTEAFF
TRBJ2-7,TRBD2,once,TRBV7-9,TGTGCCAGCAGCTTTCGATCGACTAGCGGAGACTACGAGCAGTACTTC,CASSFRSTSGDYEQYF
TRBJ1-1,.,.,TRBV27,TGTGCCAGCAGTTTTTTGGCGGCGAACACTGAAGCTTTCTTT,CASSFLAANTEAFF
TRBJ2-5,.,.,TRBV7-9,TGTGCCAGCAGCGAGTCGGTTAGGTGGTTAGAGACCCAGTACTTC,CASSESVRWLETQYF
TRBJ1-1,TRBD1,.,TRBV9,TGTGCCAGCAGCGACCGACAGGGGCTAAACACTGAAGCTTTCTTT,CASSDRQGLNTEAFF
TRBJ2-5,.,.,TRBV5-4,TGTGCCAGCAGGGTGTGGTTACAGGTAGAGACCCAGTACTTC,CASRVWLQVETQYF
TRBJ1-2,TRBD1,.,TRBV15,TGTGCCACCAGCGGCAGAAACCGGGACAGGGCGATGGACTATGGCTACACCTTC,CATSGRNRDRAMDYGYTF
TRBJ2-1,TRBD2,.,TRBV28,TGTGCCAGCAGTGGAACAGCGGGAGGGCCATGGAATGAGCAGTTCTTC,CASSGTAGGPWNEQFF
TRBJ2-2,.,.,TRBV7-9,TGTGCCAGCAGCTTCCCCTTCTCCACCGGGGAGCTGTTTTTT,CASSFPFSTGELFF
TRBJ1-1,TRBD1,.,TRBV5-1,TGCGCCAGCAGCTTGGGCAGGGGGGCTTTCTTT,CASSLGRGAFF
TRBJ2-5,.,once,TRBV7-9,TGTGCCAGCAGCTTAGTGGGAGAAGAGACCCAGTACTTC,CASSLVGEETQYF
TRBJ2-2,.,.,TRBV6-1,TGTGCCAGCACCCCCATGAGGGTCGGCACCGGGGAGCTGTTTTTT,CASTPMRVGTGELFF
TRBJ2-1,.,.,TRBV27,TGTGCCAGCAGTCGTTTATGGGACTTGGGATATAGCTCCTACAATGAGCAGTTCTTC,CASSRLWDLGYSSYNEQFF
TRBJ2-7,.,.,TRBV4-1,TGCGCCATCAAGACCGGGACGGAGACCTACGAGCAGTACTTC,CAIKTGTETYEQYF
TRBJ1-4,.,.,TRBV12-5,TGTGCTAGTGGAATTATCGGTGGGGATGAAAAACTGTTTTTT,CASGIIGGDEKLFF
TRBJ1-4,.,.,TRBV15,TGTGCCACCAGCAGAGATCGTTATGGGGGGGAAAAACTGTTTTTT,CATSRDRYGGEKLFF
TRBJ2-5,.,.,TRBV7-6,TGTGCCAGCAGCTTAGAATTTGGGGGGCGCGTACAAGAGACCCAGTACTTC,CASSLEFGGRVQETQYF
TRBJ2-7,TRBD2,.,TRBV27,TGTGCCAGCAGTTCACCGGGACTAGAGAACGAGCAGTACTTC,CASSSPGLENEQYF
TRBJ2-5,.,.,TRBV7-9,TGTGCCAGCAGAGGGACTTTACAAGAGACCCAGTACTTC,CASRGTLQETQYF
TRBJ1-2,TRBD1,once,TRBV5-4,TGTGCCAGCAGCGCCCCCGGGACAGATATCCATAACTATGGCTACACCTTC,CASSAPGTDIHNYGYTF